This is a list of T cell receptor beta chains from one sample in a study of T cells expressing NK-cell markers. TCRdb re-called the 5' RACE reads; one entry per CDR3 protein, DNA not given. This sample contains a few hundred thousand distinct CDR3 sequences. Material for sequencing was blood T cells: a sorted CD56 or NKG2C T cell subset, CD4+ or CD8+ T cells, or bulk PBMC T cells (not recorded which). The receptor set was obtained from a man aged 18 to 69 in good health. Both conserved end residues are part of each CDR3. Fields, in order: J gene, V gene, CDR3 protein.

J gene: TRBJ2-3; V gene: TRBV4-1; CDR3 protein: CASSQLPYGAGQGDTQYF
J gene: TRBJ2-5; V gene: TRBV5-1; CDR3 protein: CASSLGSGGASRETQYF
J gene: TRBJ2-5; V gene: TRBV9; CDR3 protein: CASSGIHQETQYF
J gene: TRBJ2-7; V gene: TRBV10-3; CDR3 protein: CAISESRTGPSREQYF
J gene: TRBJ2-3; V gene: TRBV5-1; CDR3 protein: CASSPRTVTLTSTDTQYF
J gene: TRBJ2-5; V gene: TRBV6-1; CDR3 protein: CASSRAGTGGETQYF
J gene: TRBJ2-3; V gene: TRBV5-1; CDR3 protein: CASNALRPSVHTQYF
J gene: TRBJ2-7; V gene: TRBV7-9; CDR3 protein: CASSRVPGHNSYEQYF
J gene: TRBJ1-1; V gene: TRBV7-2; CDR3 protein: CASSPQKNTEAFF
J gene: TRBJ1-2; V gene: TRBV20-1; CDR3 protein: CSAKGQGDGYTF
J gene: TRBJ1-1; V gene: TRBV5-1; CDR3 protein: CASRAWVPMNTEAFF
J gene: TRBJ1-6; V gene: TRBV3-1; CDR3 protein: CASSQYPRGNSPLHF
J gene: TRBJ2-6; V gene: TRBV7-6; CDR3 protein: CASSFTNSGANVLTF
J gene: TRBJ2-1; V gene: TRBV6-4; CDR3 protein: CASSTGTVEVGEQFF
J gene: TRBJ1-5; V gene: TRBV7-8; CDR3 protein: CASSPTESNQPQHF
J gene: TRBJ1-3; V gene: TRBV5-1; CDR3 protein: CASSLPTGSGNTIYF
J gene: TRBJ2-1; V gene: TRBV25-1; CDR3 protein: CASSGTRFDNEQFF
J gene: TRBJ2-5; V gene: TRBV6-2/TRBV6-3; CDR3 protein: CASSYLLATQETQYF
J gene: TRBJ1-1; V gene: TRBV6-1; CDR3 protein: CASKGTLSTEAFF
J gene: TRBJ2-3; V gene: TRBV7-3; CDR3 protein: CASSLNPGATDTRYF
J gene: TRBJ2-7; V gene: TRBV7-6; CDR3 protein: CASSLASESSYEQYF
J gene: TRBJ2-7; V gene: TRBV6-1; CDR3 protein: CASSPRTVDYEQYF
J gene: TRBJ2-1; V gene: TRBV19; CDR3 protein: CATSARVNEQFF
J gene: TRBJ2-5; V gene: TRBV29-1; CDR3 protein: CSVVAPRGEVGETQYF
J gene: TRBJ2-1; V gene: TRBV6-6; CDR3 protein: CASKAWGPNEQFF
J gene: TRBJ1-6; V gene: TRBV2; CDR3 protein: CASSEEPDSPLHF
J gene: TRBJ2-5; V gene: TRBV5-4; CDR3 protein: CASSLGAASGEETQYF
J gene: TRBJ1-2; V gene: TRBV5-1; CDR3 protein: CASSFTEQILSGYTF
J gene: TRBJ1-2; V gene: TRBV7-9; CDR3 protein: CASSRDRDSPNYGYTF
J gene: TRBJ2-7; V gene: TRBV14; CDR3 protein: CASSQLGVIYEQYF
J gene: TRBJ2-1; V gene: TRBV7-2; CDR3 protein: CASSPRDPTQQQFF
J gene: TRBJ1-5; V gene: TRBV10-3; CDR3 protein: CAISVGTGLQPQHF
J gene: TRBJ2-6; V gene: TRBV12-3/TRBV12-4; CDR3 protein: CASSRPFSGANVLTF
J gene: TRBJ1-2; V gene: TRBV20-1; CDR3 protein: CSARAGGNLDGYTF
J gene: TRBJ2-2; V gene: TRBV29-1; CDR3 protein: CSVGDRGRVTGELFF
J gene: TRBJ2-2; V gene: TRBV20-1; CDR3 protein: CSARERRVTGELFF
J gene: TRBJ2-5; V gene: TRBV10-3; CDR3 protein: CAISPDVSRETQYF
J gene: TRBJ1-2; V gene: TRBV5-1; CDR3 protein: CASSLDRGTNGYTF
J gene: TRBJ2-1; V gene: TRBV12-3/TRBV12-4; CDR3 protein: CASSFSQRDEQFF
J gene: TRBJ1-1; V gene: TRBV7-2; CDR3 protein: CASSLEPPKNTEAFF
J gene: TRBJ1-3; V gene: TRBV7-2; CDR3 protein: CASSLRGAGTGNTIYF
J gene: TRBJ2-1; V gene: TRBV10-3; CDR3 protein: CAISAGTHEQFF
J gene: TRBJ2-7; V gene: TRBV4-1; CDR3 protein: CASSQDLTDSYEQYF
J gene: TRBJ1-4; V gene: TRBV7-2; CDR3 protein: CASSLETANEKLFF
J gene: TRBJ2-7; V gene: TRBV20-1; CDR3 protein: CSARTSGGEQYF
J gene: TRBJ2-1; V gene: TRBV6-1; CDR3 protein: CASMLAGRVEQFF
J gene: TRBJ2-1; V gene: TRBV6-2/TRBV6-3; CDR3 protein: CASNAGQSINEQFF
J gene: TRBJ2-3; V gene: TRBV7-3; CDR3 protein: CASSLFQGAKDTQYF
J gene: TRBJ2-1; V gene: TRBV10-3; CDR3 protein: CATALAGGQGEQFF
J gene: TRBJ1-2; V gene: TRBV5-5; CDR3 protein: CASSFLEPGGGYTF
J gene: TRBJ2-7; V gene: TRBV12-3/TRBV12-4; CDR3 protein: CASRPNRGRSYEQYF